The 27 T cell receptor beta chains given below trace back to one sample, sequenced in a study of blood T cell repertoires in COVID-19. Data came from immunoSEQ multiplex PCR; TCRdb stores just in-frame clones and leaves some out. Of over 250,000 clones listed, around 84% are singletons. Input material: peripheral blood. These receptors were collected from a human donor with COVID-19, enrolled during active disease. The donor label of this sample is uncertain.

The CDR3 nucleotides read TGTGCCACCAGCAGGGATGGATCGGGGACACGGGAAGCTTTCTTT. Its translation is CATSRDGSGTREAFF. The chain links TRBV15 to TRBJ1-1, with a tentative D call TRBD1 (6 bases). V gave up 3 bases and J gave up 8 bases, with 19 bases separating them. The germline V gene has CDR1 LNHNV and CDR2 YYDKDF (reference sequence). CDR3 size: 15 residues.

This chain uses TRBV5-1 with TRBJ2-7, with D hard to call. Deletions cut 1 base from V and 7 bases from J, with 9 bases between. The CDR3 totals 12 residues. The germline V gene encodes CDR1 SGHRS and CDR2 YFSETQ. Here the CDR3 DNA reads TGCGCCAGCAGCTTGACGGTTAAAGAGCAGTACTTC. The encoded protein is CASSLTVKEQYF.

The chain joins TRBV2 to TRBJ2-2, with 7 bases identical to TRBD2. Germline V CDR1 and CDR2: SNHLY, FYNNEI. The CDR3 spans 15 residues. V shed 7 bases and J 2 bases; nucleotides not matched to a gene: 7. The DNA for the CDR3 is TGTGCCAGCACCCTAGCGGAGTTTAACACCGGGGAGCTGTTTTTT. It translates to CASTLAEFNTGELFF.

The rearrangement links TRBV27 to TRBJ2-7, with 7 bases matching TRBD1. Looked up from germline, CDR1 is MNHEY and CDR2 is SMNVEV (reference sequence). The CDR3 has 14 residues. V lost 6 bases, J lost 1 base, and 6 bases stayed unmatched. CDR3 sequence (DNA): TGTGCCAGCAGCGCCGGGACAGATTCCTACGAGCAGTACTTC. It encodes CASSAGTDSYEQYF.

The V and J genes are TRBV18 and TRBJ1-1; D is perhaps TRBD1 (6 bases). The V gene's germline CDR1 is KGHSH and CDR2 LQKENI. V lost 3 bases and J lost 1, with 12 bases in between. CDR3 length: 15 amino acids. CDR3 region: CASSPVGQTNTEAFF. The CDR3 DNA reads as TGTGCCAGCTCACCGGTCGGACAGACGAACACTGAAGCTTTCTTT. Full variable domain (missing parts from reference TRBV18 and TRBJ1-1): NAGVMQNPRHLVRRRGQEARLRCSPMKGHSHVYWYRQLPEEGLKFMVYLQKENIIDESGMPKERFSAEFPKEGPSILRIQQVVRGDSAAYFCASSPVGQTNTEAFFGQGTRLTVV.

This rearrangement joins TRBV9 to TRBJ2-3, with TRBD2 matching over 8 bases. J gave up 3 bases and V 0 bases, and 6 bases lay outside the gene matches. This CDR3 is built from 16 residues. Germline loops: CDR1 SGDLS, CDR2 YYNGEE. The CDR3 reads CASSVVGSGGTDTQYF. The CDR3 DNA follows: TGTGCCAGCAGCGTAGTAGGGTCGGGAGGGACAGATACGCAGTATTTT.

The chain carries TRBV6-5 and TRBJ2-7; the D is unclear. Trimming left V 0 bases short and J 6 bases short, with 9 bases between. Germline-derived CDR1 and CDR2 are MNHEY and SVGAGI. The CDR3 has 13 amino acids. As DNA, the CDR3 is TGTGCCAGCAGTTACTCGAAGGCTAGCGAGCAGTACTTC. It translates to CASSYSKASEQYF.

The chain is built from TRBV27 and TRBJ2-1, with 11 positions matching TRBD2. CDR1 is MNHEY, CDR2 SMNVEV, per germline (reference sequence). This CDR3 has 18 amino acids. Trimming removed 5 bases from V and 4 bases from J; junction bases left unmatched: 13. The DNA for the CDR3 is TGTGCCAGCAGTATCGCCCGCGAATCTAGCGGGAGGTACAATGAGCAGTTCTTC. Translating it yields CASSIARESSGRYNEQFF.

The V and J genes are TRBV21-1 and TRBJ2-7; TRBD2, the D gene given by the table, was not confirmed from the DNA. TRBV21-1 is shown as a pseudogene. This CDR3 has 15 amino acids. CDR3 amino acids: CASSKRAAGGNEQYF. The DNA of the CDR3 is TGTGCCAGCAGCAAAAGGGCAGCGGGCGGCAACGAGCAGTACTTC.

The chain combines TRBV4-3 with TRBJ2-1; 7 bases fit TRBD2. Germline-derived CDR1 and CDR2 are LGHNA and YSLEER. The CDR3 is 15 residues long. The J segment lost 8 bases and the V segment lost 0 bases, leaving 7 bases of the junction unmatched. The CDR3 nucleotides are TGCGCCAGCAGCCAAGAGATGCGGGAGTTCGATGAGCAGTTCTTC. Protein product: CASSQEMREFDEQFF.

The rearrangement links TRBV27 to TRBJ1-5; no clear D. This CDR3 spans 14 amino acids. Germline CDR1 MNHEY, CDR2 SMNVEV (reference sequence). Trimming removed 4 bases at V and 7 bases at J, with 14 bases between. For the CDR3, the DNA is TGTGCCAGCAGTTCCCCCCGCCCGGGACAGCCCCAGCATTTT. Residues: CASSSPRPGQPQHF.

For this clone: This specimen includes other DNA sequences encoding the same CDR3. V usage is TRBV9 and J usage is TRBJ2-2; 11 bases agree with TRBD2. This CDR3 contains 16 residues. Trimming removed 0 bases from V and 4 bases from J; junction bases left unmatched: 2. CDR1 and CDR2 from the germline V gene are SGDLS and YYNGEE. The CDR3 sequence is CASSVVAGGATGELFF. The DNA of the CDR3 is TGTGCCAGCAGCGTAGTAGCGGGAGGGGCCACCGGGGAGCTGTTTTTT. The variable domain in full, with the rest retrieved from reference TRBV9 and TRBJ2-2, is DSGVTQTPKHLITATGQRVTLRCSPRSGDLSVYWYQQSLDQGLQFLIQYYNGEERAKGNILERFSAQQFPDLHSELNLSSLELGDSALYFCASSVVAGGATGELFFGEGSRLTVL.

The CDR3 reads CSARGDSEAFF. CDR3 DNA: TGCAGTGCTAGAGGTGACAGTGAAGCTTTCTTT. The chain joins TRBV20-1 to TRBJ1-1, with TRBD1 as a possible D gene (5 bases). Per the germline V gene, CDR1 is DFQATT and CDR2 is SNEGSKA (reference sequence). The CDR3 is made up of 11 amino acids. V was clipped by 1 base and J by 7 bases, with 7 bases between them.

CDR3 sequence (DNA): TGTGCCAGCAGAAAACAGGGGGCTGGCACAGATACGCAGTATTTT. It specifies CASRKQGAGTDTQYF. This chain uses TRBV27 with TRBJ2-3; the match to TRBD1 covers 9 bases. V was pared by 6 bases and J by 1 base, with 5 bases of the junction left unmatched. Germline V gives CDR1 MNHEY, CDR2 SMNVEV (reference sequence). The CDR3 extends over 15 amino acids.

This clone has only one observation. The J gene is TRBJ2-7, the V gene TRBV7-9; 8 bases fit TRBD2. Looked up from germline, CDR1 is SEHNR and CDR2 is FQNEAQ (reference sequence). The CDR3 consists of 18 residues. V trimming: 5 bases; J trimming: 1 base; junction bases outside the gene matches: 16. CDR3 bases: TGTGCCAGCAGCCCCACCCCAGTGAGCGGGAGACGGTCCTACGAGCAGTACTTC. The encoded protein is CASSPTPVSGRRSYEQYF.

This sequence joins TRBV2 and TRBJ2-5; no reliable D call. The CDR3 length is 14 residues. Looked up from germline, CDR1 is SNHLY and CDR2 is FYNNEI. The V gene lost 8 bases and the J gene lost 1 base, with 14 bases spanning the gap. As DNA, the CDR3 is TGTGCCAGCCTCGCCCGCCAGGTCCAAGAGACCCAGTACTTC. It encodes CASLARQVQETQYF.

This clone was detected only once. In DNA form, the CDR3 reads TGTGCCAGCAGTTTAGGCGGCGGGAGTCATAACACTGAAGCTTTCTTT. This translates into CASSLGGGSHNTEAFF. This chain links TRBV28 with TRBJ1-1; D call uncertain. From germline, CDR1 is MDHEN and CDR2 SYDVKM. V was clipped by 2 bases and J by 2 bases, with 15 bases between them. The CDR3 covers 16 residues.

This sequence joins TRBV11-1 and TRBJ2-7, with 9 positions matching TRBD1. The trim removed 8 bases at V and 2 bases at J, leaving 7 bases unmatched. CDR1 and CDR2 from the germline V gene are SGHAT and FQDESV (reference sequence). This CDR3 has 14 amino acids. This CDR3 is CASGSDRGPYEQYF. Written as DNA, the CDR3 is TGTGCCAGCGGATCGGACAGGGGACCCTACGAGCAGTACTTC.

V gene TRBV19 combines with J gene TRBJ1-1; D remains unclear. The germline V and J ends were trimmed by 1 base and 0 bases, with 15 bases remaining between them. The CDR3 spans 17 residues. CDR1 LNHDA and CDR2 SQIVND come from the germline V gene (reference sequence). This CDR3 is CASSIGGRQTLNTEAFF. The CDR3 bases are TGTGCCAGTAGTATAGGTGGCAGGCAAACCCTGAACACTGAAGCTTTCTTT.

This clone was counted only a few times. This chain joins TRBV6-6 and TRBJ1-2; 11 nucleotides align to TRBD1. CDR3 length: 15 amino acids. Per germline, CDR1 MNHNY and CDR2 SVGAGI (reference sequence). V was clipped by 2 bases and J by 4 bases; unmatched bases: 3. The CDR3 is CASSYDGTGGYGYTF. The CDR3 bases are TGTGCCAGCAGTTACGATGGGACAGGGGGCTATGGCTACACCTTC.

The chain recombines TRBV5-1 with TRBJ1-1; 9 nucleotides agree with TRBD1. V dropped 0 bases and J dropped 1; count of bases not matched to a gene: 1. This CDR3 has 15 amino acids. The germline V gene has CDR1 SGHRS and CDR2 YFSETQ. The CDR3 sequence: CASSLGGQGNTEAFF. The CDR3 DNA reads TGCGCCAGCAGCTTGGGGGGACAGGGGAACACTGAAGCTTTCTTT.

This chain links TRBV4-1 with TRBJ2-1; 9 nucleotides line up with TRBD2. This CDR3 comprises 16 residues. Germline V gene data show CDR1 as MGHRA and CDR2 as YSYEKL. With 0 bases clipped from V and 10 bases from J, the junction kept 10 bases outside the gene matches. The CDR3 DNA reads TGCGCCAGCAGCCAAGATCTGGCGACTAGCGGTCGGGAGCAGTTCTTC. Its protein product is CASSQDLATSGREQFF.

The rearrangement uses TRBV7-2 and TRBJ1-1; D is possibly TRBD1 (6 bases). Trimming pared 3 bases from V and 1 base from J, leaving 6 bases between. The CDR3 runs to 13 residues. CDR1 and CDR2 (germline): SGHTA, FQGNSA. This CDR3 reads CASSLGANTEAFF. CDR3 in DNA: TGTGCCAGCAGCTTGGGGGCGAACACTGAAGCTTTCTTT.

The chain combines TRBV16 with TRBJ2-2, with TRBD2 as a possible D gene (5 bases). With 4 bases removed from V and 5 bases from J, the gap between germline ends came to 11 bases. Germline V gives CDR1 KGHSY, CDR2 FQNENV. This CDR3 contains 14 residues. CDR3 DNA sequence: TGTGCCAGCAGCCGAATTGGGAGTACCGGGGAGCTGTTTTTT. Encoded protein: CASSRIGSTGELFF.

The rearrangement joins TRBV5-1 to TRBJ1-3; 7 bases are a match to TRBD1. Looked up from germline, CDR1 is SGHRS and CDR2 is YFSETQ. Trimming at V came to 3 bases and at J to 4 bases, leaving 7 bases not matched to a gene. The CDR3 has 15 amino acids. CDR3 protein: CASSSRTGSGNTIYF. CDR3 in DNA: TGCGCCAGCAGCTCGAGGACAGGATCCGGAAACACCATATATTTT.

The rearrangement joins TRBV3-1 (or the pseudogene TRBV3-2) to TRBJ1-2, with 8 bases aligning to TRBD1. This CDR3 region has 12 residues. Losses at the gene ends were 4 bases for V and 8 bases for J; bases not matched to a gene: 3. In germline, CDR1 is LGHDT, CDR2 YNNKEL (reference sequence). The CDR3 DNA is TGTGCCAGCAGCCGGACAGGGAGAGGCTACACCTTC. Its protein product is CASSRTGRGYTF.

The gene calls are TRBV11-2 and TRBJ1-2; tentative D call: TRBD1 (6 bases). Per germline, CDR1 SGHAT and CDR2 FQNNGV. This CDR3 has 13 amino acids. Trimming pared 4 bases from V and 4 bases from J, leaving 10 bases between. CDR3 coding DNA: TGTGCCAGCAGCTCGACAGGTTTCTATGGCTACACCTTC. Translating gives CASSSTGFYGYTF.